Listed here is a single T cell receptor beta chain. This CDR3 region has 17 residues. CDR1 and CDR2 (germline): MNHEY, SMNVEV (reference sequence). V shed 6 bases, J shed 5 bases, and the junction held 13 bases outside the gene matches. This record belongs to a study of blood T cell repertoires in COVID-19. Clones were read by immunoSEQ multiplex PCR, and TCRdb kept only the in-frame ones, dropping some. The data hold about 200,000 clones, with 70% to 90% observed a single time. The chain couples TRBV27 to TRBJ2-1, with TRBD2 matching 10 bases. Sequencing was performed on PBMCs or T cells enriched from blood (not recorded which). The receptor was derived from a woman between 40 and 55 years old with acute COVID-19. CDR3 residues: CASRPIFGLAENNEQFF. The CDR3 nucleotides are TGTGCCAGCAGACCCATATTCGGACTAGCGGAAAACAATGAGCAGTTCTTC.